This TCR beta chain was sequenced in a study of early T cells in non-severe SARS-CoV-2 infection. Study-wide findings and caveats: VDJdb matching favored anti-spike CD8 responses, missing private and CD4 specificities.

The CDR3 totals 12 residues. V was clipped by 10 bases and J by 1 base, with 10 bases between them. This clonotype turned up a few times. The antigen remains unidentified. Attachment of unique molecular identifiers to individual cDNA molecules was performed. One entry per CDR3 protein, called by TCRdb with MiXCR from the 5' RACE reads. This table has over 50,000 distinct CDR3 sequences, roughly an eighth appearing once. V and J are TRBV12-3 or TRBV12-4 and TRBJ1-1; no clear D. The clonotype was recovered from an adult who was a healthcare worker with PCR-confirmed SARS-CoV-2 infection or an uninfected control (not recorded which). The sequencing input was whole blood. This CDR3 reads CATIKGNTEAFF. The CDR3, as DNA: TGTGCCACCATAAAGGGGAACACTGAAGCTTTCTTT.